The 2 T cell receptor beta chains below all came from one sample that was sequenced in a study of T-cell memory formation after mild COVID-19. MiXCR, applied by TCRdb to the 5' RACE reads, yields one record per CDR3 protein. The sample lists fewer than 250,000 distinct CDR3 sequences, roughly 27% occurring once. The sample taken for sequencing was PBMCs or a T cell subset sorted from them (not recorded which). The source is an adult woman who had mild COVID-19 (a few samples of this study predate the infection). Cell type and time point are not known.

This clonotype came up a few times. The J gene is TRBJ2-5, the V gene TRBV12-3 or TRBV12-4; possibly TRBD1 for D (7 bases). Trimming pared 6 bases from V and 5 bases from J, leaving 22 bases between. This CDR3 spans 16 amino acids. CDR3 residues: CASSHYNRRGRETQYF. The CDR3 DNA sequence: TGTGCCAGCAGCCACTACAATAGGAGGGGGCGGGAGACCCAGTACTTC.

This clonotype has a handful of counts. The chain is built from TRBV29-1 and TRBJ1-1; D is unresolved. V dropped 4 bases and J dropped 0 bases, with 9 bases sitting between them. Per the germline V gene, CDR1 is SQVTM and CDR2 is ANQGSEA. CDR3 length equals 13 residues. This CDR3 reads CSVGNRLNTEAFF. The DNA for the CDR3 is TGCAGCGTTGGGAACAGACTGAACACTGAAGCTTTCTTT.